This T cell receptor beta chain derives from a study of T cell responses to AZD1222 COVID-19 vaccine. Germline trimming cut 3 bases from V and 10 bases from J; bases unmatched to any gene: 11. CDR3 length equals 14 residues. From germline, CDR1 is LGHDT and CDR2 YNNKEL (reference sequence). The data were produced by immunoSEQ multiplex PCR, yet TCRdb's version contains in-frame clones alone and is incomplete. The sample consists of 95,000 to 150,000 clones, 65% to 90% of them appearing once. The chain joins TRBV3-1 (or the pseudogene TRBV3-2) to TRBJ1-1; TRBD1 agrees at 7 bases. The receptor's source is an adult who received the AZD1222 COVID-19 vaccine. Sequences were derived from peripheral blood, sampled 28 days after the second AZD1222 dose. CDR3 region: CASSHADRVGGAFF. The DNA for the CDR3 is TGTGCCAGCAGCCATGCAGACAGGGTGGGGGGAGCTTTCTTT.